These T cell receptor beta chains were read from a single sample in a study of blood T cell repertoires in COVID-19. The method was immunoSEQ multiplex PCR; TCRdb's version includes in-frame clones alone and lacks a portion of them. The sample has 85,000 to 130,000 clones, roughly 80% seen once. Material for sequencing was peripheral blood. The receptor set was obtained from an elderly woman with active or convalescent COVID-19. The CDR3 runs from the conserved cysteine through the conserved F or W. Fields, in order: J gene, clone size, V gene, D gene, CDR3 protein, CDR3 DNA. A D gene is named only where the DNA matches it firmly. Only some rows state a clone size, as once, few, many or a class for expanded clones.

J gene: TRBJ1-6
clone size: NA
V gene: TRBV6-2/TRBV6-3
D gene: TRBD1
CDR3 protein: CASSYDRDRERWGNSPLHF
CDR3 DNA: TGTGCCAGCAGTTACGACCGGGACAGGGAGCGTTGGGGTAATTCACCCCTCCACTTT

J gene: TRBJ1-1
clone size: NA
V gene: TRBV3-1/TRBV3-2
D gene: TRBD1
CDR3 protein: CASSHSGQGNTEAFF
CDR3 DNA: TGTGCCAGCAGCCACAGCGGACAGGGGAACACTGAAGCTTTCTTT

J gene: TRBJ2-5
clone size: NA
V gene: TRBV12-3/TRBV12-4
D gene: NA
CDR3 protein: CASSLAPPGTQYF
CDR3 DNA: TGTGCCAGCAGTTTAGCCCCCCCGGGGACCCAGTACTTC

J gene: TRBJ1-4
clone size: once
V gene: TRBV5-4
D gene: NA
CDR3 protein: CASSKQGGGEKLFF
CDR3 DNA: TGTGCCAGCAGCAAACAGGGTGGGGGAGAAAAACTGTTTTTT

J gene: TRBJ2-1
clone size: once
V gene: TRBV28
D gene: TRBD2
CDR3 protein: CASSSPSGGASNEQFF
CDR3 DNA: TGTGCCAGCAGTTCGCCAAGCGGGGGGGCCTCCAATGAGCAGTTCTTC

J gene: TRBJ2-7
clone size: NA
V gene: TRBV27
D gene: NA
CDR3 protein: CASSLGRTYEQYF
CDR3 DNA: TGTGCCAGCAGTTTAGGACGGACTTACGAGCAGTACTTC

J gene: TRBJ2-7
clone size: NA
V gene: TRBV28
D gene: TRBD2
CDR3 protein: CASSLYMGGGFYEQYF
CDR3 DNA: TGTGCCAGCAGTTTATATATGGGCGGGGGATTCTACGAGCAGTACTTC

J gene: TRBJ1-2
clone size: NA
V gene: TRBV2
D gene: TRBD1
CDR3 protein: CASKEDGTGGYTF
CDR3 DNA: TGTGCCAGCAAGGAAGATGGGACAGGGGGCTACACCTTC

J gene: TRBJ2-3
clone size: NA
V gene: TRBV29-1
D gene: TRBD2
CDR3 protein: CSVETSGWGDTQYF
CDR3 DNA: TGCAGCGTGGAGACTAGCGGCTGGGGAGATACGCAGTATTTT

J gene: TRBJ1-2
clone size: many
V gene: TRBV27
D gene: TRBD1
CDR3 protein: CASSLTGGHYGYTF
CDR3 DNA: TGTGCCAGCAGTTTAACAGGGGGGCACTATGGCTACACCTTC

J gene: TRBJ1-6
clone size: NA
V gene: TRBV27
D gene: NA
CDR3 protein: CASSGVSGRNPLHF
CDR3 DNA: TGTGCCAGCTCGGGGGTTTCCGGGCGAAATCCCCTCCACTTT

J gene: TRBJ2-1
clone size: NA
V gene: TRBV12-5
D gene: TRBD1
CDR3 protein: CASGKGQTYNEQFF
CDR3 DNA: TGTGCTAGTGGTAAGGGACAGACCTACAATGAGCAGTTCTTC

J gene: TRBJ1-1
clone size: NA
V gene: TRBV5-1
D gene: NA
CDR3 protein: CASSSNRWGDTEAFF
CDR3 DNA: TGCGCCAGCAGCTCCAACCGGTGGGGCGACACTGAAGCTTTCTTT

J gene: TRBJ2-7
clone size: once
V gene: TRBV5-1
D gene: TRBD1
CDR3 protein: CASSLGTGTYEQYF
CDR3 DNA: TGCGCCAGCAGCTTGGGGACAGGGACTTACGAGCAGTACTTC

J gene: TRBJ1-1
clone size: few
V gene: TRBV30
D gene: NA
CDR3 protein: CAGLHRGGAFF
CDR3 DNA: TGTGCCGGATTACATCGGGGGGGAGCTTTCTTT

J gene: TRBJ2-1
clone size: few
V gene: TRBV9
D gene: TRBD2
CDR3 protein: CASSRTSGGADEQFF
CDR3 DNA: TGTGCCAGCAGTCGTACTAGCGGGGGGGCTGATGAGCAGTTCTTC

J gene: TRBJ1-3
clone size: NA
V gene: TRBV24-1
D gene: NA
CDR3 protein: CATSDSRSGNTIYF
CDR3 DNA: TGTGCCACCAGTGATTCGCGATCTGGAAACACCATATATTTT

J gene: TRBJ1-5
clone size: NA
V gene: TRBV24-1
D gene: NA
CDR3 protein: CATSDSRAGLNQPQHF
CDR3 DNA: TGTGCCACCAGTGATTCCCGGGCAGGACTCAATCAGCCCCAGCATTTT

J gene: TRBJ1-4
clone size: NA
V gene: TRBV5-1
D gene: TRBD1
CDR3 protein: CASSSRSPGQGREKLFF
CDR3 DNA: TGCGCCAGCAGCTCCAGATCCCCGGGACAGGGAAGGGAAAAACTGTTTTTT

J gene: TRBJ2-2
clone size: NA
V gene: TRBV18
D gene: TRBD1
CDR3 protein: CASSNRQGASTGELFF
CDR3 DNA: TGTGCCAGCTCGAACCGACAGGGGGCTAGCACCGGGGAGCTGTTTTTT

J gene: TRBJ1-3
clone size: few
V gene: TRBV12-3/TRBV12-4
D gene: NA
CDR3 protein: CASSPQGGNTIYF
CDR3 DNA: TGTGCCAGCAGTCCACAGGGAGGAAACACCATATATTTT

J gene: TRBJ2-3
clone size: medium-sized
V gene: TRBV7-9
D gene: NA
CDR3 protein: CASSLARGVGTDTQYF
CDR3 DNA: TGTGCCAGCAGCTTAGCGCGCGGGGTCGGCACAGATACGCAGTATTTT

J gene: TRBJ2-7
clone size: NA
V gene: TRBV9
D gene: TRBD1
CDR3 protein: CASSAGQFNYEQYF
CDR3 DNA: TGTGCCAGCAGCGCGGGACAGTTCAACTACGAGCAGTACTTC

J gene: TRBJ1-2
clone size: NA
V gene: TRBV7-9
D gene: NA
CDR3 protein: CASSASNYGYTF
CDR3 DNA: TGTGCCAGCAGCGCGTCTAACTATGGCTACACCTTC

J gene: TRBJ1-1
clone size: NA
V gene: TRBV27
D gene: NA
CDR3 protein: CASSLRGGTEAFF
CDR3 DNA: TGTGCCAGCAGTTTACGGGGGGGCACTGAAGCTTTCTTT

J gene: TRBJ2-5
clone size: NA
V gene: TRBV7-2
D gene: TRBD2
CDR3 protein: CASSPSGTSWISGTQYF
CDR3 DNA: TGTGCCAGCTCCCCTTCCGGGACTAGCTGGATCTCCGGGACCCAGTACTTC

J gene: TRBJ1-2
clone size: NA
V gene: TRBV28
D gene: NA
CDR3 protein: CASSLQGNYGYTF
CDR3 DNA: TGTGCCAGCAGTTTACAGGGGAACTATGGCTACACCTTC